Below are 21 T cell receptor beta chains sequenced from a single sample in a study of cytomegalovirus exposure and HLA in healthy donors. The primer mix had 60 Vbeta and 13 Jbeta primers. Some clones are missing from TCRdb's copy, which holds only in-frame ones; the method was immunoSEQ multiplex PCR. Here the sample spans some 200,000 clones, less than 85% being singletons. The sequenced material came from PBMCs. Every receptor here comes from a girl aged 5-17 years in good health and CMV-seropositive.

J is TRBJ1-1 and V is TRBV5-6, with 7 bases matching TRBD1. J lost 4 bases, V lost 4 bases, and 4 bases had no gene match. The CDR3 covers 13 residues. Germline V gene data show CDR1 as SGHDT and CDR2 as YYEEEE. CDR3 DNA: TGTGCCAGCAGCCCAGGGGGGCTCACTGAAGCTTTCTTT. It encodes CASSPGGLTEAFF.

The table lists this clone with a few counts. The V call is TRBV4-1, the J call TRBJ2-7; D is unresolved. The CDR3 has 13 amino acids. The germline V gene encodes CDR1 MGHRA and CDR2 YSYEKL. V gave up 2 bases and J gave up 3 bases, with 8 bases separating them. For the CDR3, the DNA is TGCGCCAGCAGCCAAACCCCCGGCTACGAGCAGTACTTC. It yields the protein CASSQTPGYEQYF.

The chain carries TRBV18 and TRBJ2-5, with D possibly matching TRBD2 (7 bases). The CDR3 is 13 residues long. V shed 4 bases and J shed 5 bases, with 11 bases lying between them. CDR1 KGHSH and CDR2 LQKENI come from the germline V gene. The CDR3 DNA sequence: TGTGCCAGCTCACAGGGGGGGCCGGAGACCCAGTACTTC. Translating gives CASSQGGPETQYF.

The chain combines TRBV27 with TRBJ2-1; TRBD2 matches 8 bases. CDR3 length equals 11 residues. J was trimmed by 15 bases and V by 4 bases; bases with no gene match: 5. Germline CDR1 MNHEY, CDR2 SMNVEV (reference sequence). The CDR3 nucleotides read TGTGCCAGCAGTTCTGGGACTAGTCCGTTCTTC. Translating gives CASSSGTSPFF.

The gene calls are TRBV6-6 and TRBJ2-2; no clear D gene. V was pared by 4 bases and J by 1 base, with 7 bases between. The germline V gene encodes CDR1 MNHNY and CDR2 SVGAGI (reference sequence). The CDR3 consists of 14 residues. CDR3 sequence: CASSSTGNTGELFF. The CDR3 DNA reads TGTGCCAGCAGTTCGACTGGGAACACCGGGGAGCTGTTTTTT.

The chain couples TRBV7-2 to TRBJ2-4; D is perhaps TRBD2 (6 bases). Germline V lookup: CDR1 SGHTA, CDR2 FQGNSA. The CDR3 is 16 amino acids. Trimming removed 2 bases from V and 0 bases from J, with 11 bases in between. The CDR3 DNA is TGTGCCAGCAGCTTACAGGGACTCCTAGCCAAAAACATTCAGTACTTC. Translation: CASSLQGLLAKNIQYF.

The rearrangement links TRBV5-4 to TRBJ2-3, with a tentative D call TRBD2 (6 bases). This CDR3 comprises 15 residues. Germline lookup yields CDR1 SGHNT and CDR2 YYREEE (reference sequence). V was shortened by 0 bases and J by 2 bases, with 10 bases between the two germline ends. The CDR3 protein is CASSLVRGNTDTQYF. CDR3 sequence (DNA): TGTGCCAGCAGCTTGGTGCGGGGTAACACAGATACGCAGTATTTT.

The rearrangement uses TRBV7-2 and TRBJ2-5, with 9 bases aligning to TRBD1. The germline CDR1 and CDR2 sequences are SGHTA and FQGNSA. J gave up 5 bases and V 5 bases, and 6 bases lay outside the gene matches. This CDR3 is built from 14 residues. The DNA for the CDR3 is TGTGCCAGCAGCCCGACAGGGGGTGGGGAGACCCAGTACTTC. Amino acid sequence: CASSPTGGGETQYF.

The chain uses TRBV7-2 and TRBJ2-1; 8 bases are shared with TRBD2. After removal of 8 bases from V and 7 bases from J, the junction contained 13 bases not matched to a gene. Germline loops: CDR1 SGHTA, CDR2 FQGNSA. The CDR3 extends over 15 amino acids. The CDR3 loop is CASLAGLAGWNEQFF. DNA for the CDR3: TGTGCCAGCCTCGCCGGGTTAGCGGGGTGGAATGAGCAGTTCTTC.

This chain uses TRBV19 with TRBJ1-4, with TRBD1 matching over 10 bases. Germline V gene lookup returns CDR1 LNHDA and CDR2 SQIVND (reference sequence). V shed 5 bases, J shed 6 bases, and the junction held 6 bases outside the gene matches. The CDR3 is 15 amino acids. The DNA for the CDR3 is TGTGCCAGTAGTGTACGGGACAGGGGATATGAAAAACTGTTTTTT. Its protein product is CASSVRDRGYEKLFF.

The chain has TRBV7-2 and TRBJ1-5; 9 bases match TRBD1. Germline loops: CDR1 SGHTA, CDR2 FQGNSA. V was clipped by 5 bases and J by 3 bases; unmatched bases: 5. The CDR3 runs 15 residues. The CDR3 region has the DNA TGTGCCAGCAGCCAGGACAGGGGAGCCAATCAGCCCCAGCATTTT. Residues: CASSQDRGANQPQHF.

The CDR3 here is CASSAQGSTEAFF. CDR3 nucleotide sequence: TGCGCCAGCAGTGCACAGGGGAGCACTGAAGCTTTCTTT. The chain combines TRBV10-2 with TRBJ1-1; 7 bases are shared with TRBD1. V trimming: 4 bases; J trimming: 4 bases; junction bases outside the gene matches: 3. CDR1 and CDR2 (germline): WSHSY, SAAADI. The CDR3 has 13 amino acids.

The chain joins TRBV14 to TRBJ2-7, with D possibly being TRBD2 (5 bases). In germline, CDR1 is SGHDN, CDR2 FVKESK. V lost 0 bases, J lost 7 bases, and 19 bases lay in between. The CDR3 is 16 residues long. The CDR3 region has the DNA TGTGCCAGCAGCCAAGATCGGCTAGCTGGGTTTGTTGAGCAGTACTTC. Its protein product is CASSQDRLAGFVEQYF. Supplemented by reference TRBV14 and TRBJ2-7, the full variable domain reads EAGVTQFPSHSVIEKGQTVTLRCDPISGHDNLYWYRRVMGKEIKFLLHFVKESKQDESGMPNNRFLAERTGGTYSTLKVQPAELEDSGVYFCASSQDRLAGFVEQYFGPGTRLTVT.

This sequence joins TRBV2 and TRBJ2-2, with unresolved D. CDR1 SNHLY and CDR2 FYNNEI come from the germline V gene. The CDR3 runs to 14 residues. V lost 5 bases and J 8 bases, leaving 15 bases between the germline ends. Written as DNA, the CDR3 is TGTGCCAGCAGTCAGGCGCGAGCTCTGGGGGAGCTGTTTTTT. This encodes CASSQARALGELFF.

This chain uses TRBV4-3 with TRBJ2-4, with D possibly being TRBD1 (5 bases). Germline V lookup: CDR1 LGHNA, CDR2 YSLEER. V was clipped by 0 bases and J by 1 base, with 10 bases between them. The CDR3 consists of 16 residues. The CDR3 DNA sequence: TGCGCCAGCAGCCAAGATCCAGGGCCCGCCAAAAACATTCAGTACTTC. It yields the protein CASSQDPGPAKNIQYF.

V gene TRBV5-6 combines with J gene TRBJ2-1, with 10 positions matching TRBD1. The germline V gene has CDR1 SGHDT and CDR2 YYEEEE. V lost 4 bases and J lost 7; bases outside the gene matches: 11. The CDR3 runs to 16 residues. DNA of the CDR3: TGTGCCAGCAGCCATCAATCTGGACAGGGGGGGAATGAGCAGTTCTTC. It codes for CASSHQSGQGGNEQFF.

The CDR3: CASSLEKGTGSYEQYF. The CDR3 DNA reads as TGTGCCAGCAGCTTAGAAAAAGGTACAGGGTCCTACGAGCAGTACTTC. The chain carries TRBV11-3 and TRBJ2-7; tentative D call: TRBD1 (6 bases). The germline V gene has CDR1 SGHNT and CDR2 YENEEA. CDR3 length: 16 residues. The V and J ends lost 0 bases and 1 base respectively, with 13 bases between them.

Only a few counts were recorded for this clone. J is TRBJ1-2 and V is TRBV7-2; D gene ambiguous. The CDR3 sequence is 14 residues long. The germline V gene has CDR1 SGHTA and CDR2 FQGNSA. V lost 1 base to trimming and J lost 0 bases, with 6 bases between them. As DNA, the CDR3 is TGTGCCAGCAGCTTAGTTATAGCTAACTATGGCTACACCTTC. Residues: CASSLVIANYGYTF.

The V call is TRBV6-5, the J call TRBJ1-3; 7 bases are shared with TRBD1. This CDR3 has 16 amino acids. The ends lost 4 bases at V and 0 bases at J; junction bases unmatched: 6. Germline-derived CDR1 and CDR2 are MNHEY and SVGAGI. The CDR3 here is CASSFGQAHSGNTIYF. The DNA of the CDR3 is TGTGCCAGCAGTTTTGGACAGGCACACTCTGGAAACACCATATATTTT.

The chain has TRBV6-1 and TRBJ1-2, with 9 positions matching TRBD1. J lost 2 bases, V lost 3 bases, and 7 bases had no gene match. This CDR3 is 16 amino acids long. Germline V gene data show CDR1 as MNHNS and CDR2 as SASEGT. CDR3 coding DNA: TGTGCCAGCAGTGAGCCGGGACAGGGTTGGAACTATGGCTACACCTTC. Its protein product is CASSEPGQGWNYGYTF.

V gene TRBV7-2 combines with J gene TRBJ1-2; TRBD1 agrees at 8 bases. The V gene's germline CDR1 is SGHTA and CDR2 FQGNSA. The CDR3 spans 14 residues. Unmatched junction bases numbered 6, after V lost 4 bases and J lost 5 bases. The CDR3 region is CASSSGQGAYGYTF. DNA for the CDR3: TGTGCCAGCAGCTCTGGCCAGGGGGCGTATGGCTACACCTTC.